This TCR beta chain was retrieved from a study of vaccination and CD4 T cells after COVID-19. Background on the study: By nasal swab PCR, the convalescent patients were SARS-CoV-2 positive, with about 10 mild cases and one severe. Spike peptides, overlapping and drawn from SARS-CoV-2, HCoV-NL63, HCoV-OC43 and HCoV-229E, were used to stimulate cells. Study-level findings and limits: The cohort comprised relatively few convalescent patients, and no early post-infection timepoints were analyzed.

Treatment described: approximately nine-day PBMC culture with coronavirus spike peptide pools or control peptides (ViraFEST assay). Oncomine TCR Beta short-read sequencing was applied to DNA from cultured CD4+ T cells. One entry per CDR3 protein results from TCRdb running MiXCR on the PCR reads. The sample holds some 15,000 distinct CDR3 sequences, 53% seen once. This CDR3 spans 16 amino acids. From germline, CDR1 is LNHDA and CDR2 SQIVND (reference sequence). J was trimmed by 1 base and V by 7 bases; bases with no gene match: 8. With regard to this clonotype: Antigen unknown.

Material: CD4+ T cells from blood, cultured in vitro. This TCR came from a human donor who had recovered from COVID-19. The chain couples TRBV19 to TRBJ2-1; 9 bases align to TRBD2. The CDR3 loop reads CASTPAGLASYNEQFF. In nucleotides, the CDR3 is TGTGCCAGTACCCCAGCGGGACTAGCTTCCTACAATGAGCAGTTCTTC.